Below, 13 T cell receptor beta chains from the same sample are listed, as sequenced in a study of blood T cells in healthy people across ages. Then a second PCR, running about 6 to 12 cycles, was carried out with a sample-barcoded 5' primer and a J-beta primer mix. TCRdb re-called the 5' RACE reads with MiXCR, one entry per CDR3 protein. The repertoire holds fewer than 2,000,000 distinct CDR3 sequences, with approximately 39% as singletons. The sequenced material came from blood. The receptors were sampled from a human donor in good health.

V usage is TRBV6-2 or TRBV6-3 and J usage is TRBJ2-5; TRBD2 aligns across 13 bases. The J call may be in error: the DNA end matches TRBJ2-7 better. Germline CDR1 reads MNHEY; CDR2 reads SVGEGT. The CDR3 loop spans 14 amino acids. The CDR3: CASAEGLAGYEQYF. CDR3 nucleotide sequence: TGTGCCAGCGCCGAGGGACTAGCGGGGTACGAGCAGTACTTC.

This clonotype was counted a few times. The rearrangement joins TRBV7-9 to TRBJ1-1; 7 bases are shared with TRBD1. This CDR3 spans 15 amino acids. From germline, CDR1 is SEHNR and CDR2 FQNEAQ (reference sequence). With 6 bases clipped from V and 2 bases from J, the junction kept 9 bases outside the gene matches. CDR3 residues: CASSPGGQVNTEAFF. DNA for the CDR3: TGTGCCAGCAGTCCAGGGGGGCAGGTAAACACTGAAGCTTTCTTT.

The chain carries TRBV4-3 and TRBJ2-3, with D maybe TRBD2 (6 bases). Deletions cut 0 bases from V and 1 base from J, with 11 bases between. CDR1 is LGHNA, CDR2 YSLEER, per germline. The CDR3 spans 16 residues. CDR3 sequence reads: CASSQEGRPGTDTQYF. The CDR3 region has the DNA TGCGCCAGCAGCCAAGAGGGGAGGCCGGGCACAGATACGCAGTATTTT.

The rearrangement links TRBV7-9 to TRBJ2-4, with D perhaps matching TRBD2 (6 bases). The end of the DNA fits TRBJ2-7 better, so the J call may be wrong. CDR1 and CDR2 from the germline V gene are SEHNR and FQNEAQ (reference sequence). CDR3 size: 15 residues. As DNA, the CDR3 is TGTGCCAGCAGCTTAGTGGAGGGATTTAGATACGAGCAGTACTTC. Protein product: CASSLVEGFRYEQYF.

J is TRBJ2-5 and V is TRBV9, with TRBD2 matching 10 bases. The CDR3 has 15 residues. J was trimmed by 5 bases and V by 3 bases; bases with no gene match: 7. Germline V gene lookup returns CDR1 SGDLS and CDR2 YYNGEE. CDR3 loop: CASSAFSGGKETQYF. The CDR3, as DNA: TGTGCCAGCAGCGCCTTTAGCGGGGGGAAGGAGACCCAGTACTTC.

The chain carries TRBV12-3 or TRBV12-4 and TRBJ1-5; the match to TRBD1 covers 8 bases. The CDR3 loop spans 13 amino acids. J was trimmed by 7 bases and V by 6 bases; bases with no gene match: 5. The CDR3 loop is CASSRDRWQPQHF. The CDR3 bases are TGTGCCAGCAGCCGGGACAGGTGGCAGCCCCAGCATTTT.

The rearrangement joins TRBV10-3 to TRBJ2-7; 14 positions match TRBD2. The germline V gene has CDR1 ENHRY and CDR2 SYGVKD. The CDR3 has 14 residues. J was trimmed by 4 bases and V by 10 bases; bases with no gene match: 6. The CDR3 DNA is TGTGCCAGTGGGACTAGCGGGGGCCGATACGAGCAGTACTTC. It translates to CASGTSGGRYEQYF.

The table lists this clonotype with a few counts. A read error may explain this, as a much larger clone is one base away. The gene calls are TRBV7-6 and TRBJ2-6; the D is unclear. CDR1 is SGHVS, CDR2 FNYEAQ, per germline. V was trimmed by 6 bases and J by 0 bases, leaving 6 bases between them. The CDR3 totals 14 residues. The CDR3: CASRQNSGANVLTF. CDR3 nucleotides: TGTGCCAGCAGACAGAACTCTGGGGCCAACGTCCTGACTTTC.

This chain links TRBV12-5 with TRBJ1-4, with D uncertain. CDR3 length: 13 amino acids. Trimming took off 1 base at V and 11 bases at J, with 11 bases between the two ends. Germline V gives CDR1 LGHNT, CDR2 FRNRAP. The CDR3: CASGLDLNTKLFF. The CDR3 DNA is TGTGCTAGTGGTTTGGACCTAAATACCAAACTGTTTTTT. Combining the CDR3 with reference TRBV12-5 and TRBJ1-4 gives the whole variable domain DARVTQTPRHKVTEMGQEVTMRCQPILGHNTVFWYRQTMMQGLELLAYFRNRAPLDDSGMPKDRFSAEMPDATLATLKIQPSEPRDSAVYFCASGLDLNTKLFFGSGTQLSVL.

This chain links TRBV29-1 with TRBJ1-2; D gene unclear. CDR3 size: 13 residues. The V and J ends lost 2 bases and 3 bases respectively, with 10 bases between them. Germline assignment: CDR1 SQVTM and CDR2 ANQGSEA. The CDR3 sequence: CSVEIEGDYGYTF. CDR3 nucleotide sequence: TGCAGCGTTGAAATAGAGGGTGACTATGGCTACACCTTC.

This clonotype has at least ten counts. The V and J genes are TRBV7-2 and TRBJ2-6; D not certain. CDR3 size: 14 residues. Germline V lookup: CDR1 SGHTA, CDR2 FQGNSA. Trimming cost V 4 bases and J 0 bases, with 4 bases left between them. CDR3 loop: CASSSSSGANVLTF. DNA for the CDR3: TGTGCCAGCAGCTCCTCCTCTGGGGCCAACGTCCTGACTTTC.

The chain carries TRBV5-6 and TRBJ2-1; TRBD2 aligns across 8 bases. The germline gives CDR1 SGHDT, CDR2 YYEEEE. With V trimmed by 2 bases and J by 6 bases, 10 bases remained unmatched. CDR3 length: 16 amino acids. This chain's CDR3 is CASSFPGGETCNEQFF. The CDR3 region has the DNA TGTGCCAGCAGCTTCCCGGGAGGGGAGACTTGCAATGAGCAGTTCTTC.

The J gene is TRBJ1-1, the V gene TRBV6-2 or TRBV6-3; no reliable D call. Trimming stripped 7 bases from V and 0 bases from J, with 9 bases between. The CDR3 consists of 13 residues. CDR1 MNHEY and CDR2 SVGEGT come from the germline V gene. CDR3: CASNEQLNTEAFF. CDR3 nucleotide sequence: TGTGCCAGCAACGAGCAGTTGAACACTGAAGCTTTCTTT.